This is a list of T cell receptor beta chains from one sample in a study of OX40 agonist ivuxolimab in advanced cancers. Libraries were prepared by immunoSEQ multiplex PCR; TCRdb keeps only in-frame clonotypes and omits some of them. Counted here are approximately 76,000 clones, approximately 85% occurring once; the ten biggest clones make up 0.61%. Sample: CD4+ or CD8+ T cells sorted from blood, taken in a trial of the OX40 agonist ivuxolimab. These receptors came from an adult with an advanced solid tumor such as melanoma, head and neck, liver or kidney cancer. CDR3s include the opening cysteine and the closing phenylalanine or tryptophan. Fields, in order: D gene, clone size, J gene, V gene, CDR3 protein. A D gene is named only where the DNA matches it firmly. The listing skips clone size in some rows; elsewhere it reads once, few, many or a size class.

.	.	TRBJ2-2	TRBV30	CAWSVDQNPGELFF
TRBD1	once	TRBJ1-2	TRBV7-2	CASSSNRDSLGGYTF
TRBD1	.	TRBJ1-1	TRBV7-2	CASSRGQVGTEAFF
.	.	TRBJ2-1	TRBV14	CASSQGGLAAREQFF
.	.	TRBJ1-4	TRBV5-1	CASSLVAGREKLFF
.	once	TRBJ1-1	TRBV6-5	CASSSVPGNTEAFF
.	.	TRBJ1-2	TRBV5-5	CASSFGQAGAWYGYTF
TRBD1	.	TRBJ2-2	TRBV5-6	CASSSRGPGELFF
TRBD1	few	TRBJ1-2	TRBV6-6	CASSWDRDGYGYTF
.	.	TRBJ1-5	TRBV7-2	CASSSLGAGGGGDQPQHF
.	.	TRBJ1-2	TRBV9	CASSQENYGYTF
TRBD1	.	TRBJ2-3	TRBV7-2	CASSGQGTDTQYF
.	.	TRBJ1-2	TRBV29-1	CSVGLLRTLDGYTF
TRBD2	.	TRBJ2-1	TRBV7-2	CASSYRLAGGLSEQFF
TRBD2	.	TRBJ2-1	TRBV4-2	CASSQGGLAGHNEQFF
TRBD1	once	TRBJ2-5	TRBV6-1	CASSVGQGRETQYF
.	.	TRBJ1-4	TRBV10-1	CASRQGGDEKLFF
.	.	TRBJ2-7	TRBV11-2	CASSTAYEQYF
.	.	TRBJ2-2	TRBV5-1	CASSFGRAGTGELFF
TRBD2	.	TRBJ2-5	TRBV7-6	CASSLSSGYQETQYF
.	.	TRBJ2-5	TRBV29-1	CSVLKGVGETQYF
.	.	TRBJ1-2	TRBV12-1	CASSFAIGGAYGYTF
TRBD2	.	TRBJ2-2	TRBV7-9	CASSPRTSGTNTGELFF
.	.	TRBJ1-6	TRBV7-2	CASSSSIGFSSPLHF
.	.	TRBJ1-2	TRBV12-5	CASGFDRGAGGYTF
TRBD1	few	TRBJ2-7	TRBV4-2	CASSRTGTARGEQYF
TRBD1	.	TRBJ1-3	TRBV7-2	CASSPQGAGNTIYF
TRBD1	.	TRBJ1-2	TRBV19	CATIIDGQGASGYTF
.	.	TRBJ2-3	TRBV7-9	CASSKAALLGADTQYF
.	once	TRBJ1-3	TRBV15	CATSRDPGAGNTIYF
TRBD1	.	TRBJ1-1	TRBV19	CASSMGPGGAYTEAFF
TRBD2	.	TRBJ2-1	TRBV30	CAGSGQRGGERNEQFF
TRBD1	.	TRBJ1-3	TRBV11-2	CASRVTGLSGNTIYF
.	.	TRBJ1-2	TRBV5-1	CASSLGTASYGYTF
.	.	TRBJ2-2	TRBV7-9	CASSVGGGLATGELFF
.	.	TRBJ2-5	TRBV11-2	CASSAGLQETQYF
TRBD1	.	TRBJ1-2	TRBV9	CASSVMRQGGGYTF
.	few	TRBJ2-1	TRBV4-2	CASSQAEGLTDNEQFF
.	.	TRBJ2-3	TRBV6-6	CASSIGGSTDTQYF